This T cell receptor beta chain was profiled in a study of cytomegalovirus exposure and HLA in healthy donors. This CDR3 is built from 16 residues. Trimming left V 7 bases short and J 0 bases short, with 16 bases between. CDR1 and CDR2 (germline): SGHRS, YFSETQ. Each donor was healthy, and each was a bone marrow donor. This clone was observed a few times. PCR was performed using 60 Vbeta and 13 Jbeta primers. TCRdb's copy holds only in-frame clones and misses some; the assay was immunoSEQ multiplex PCR. The sample holds roughly 100,000 clones, roughly 15% seen once. The source is a female donor in good health and CMV-seronegative. The sample consisted of PBMCs. This chain connects TRBV5-1 to TRBJ2-2, with D possibly TRBD1 on 5 matching bases. CDR3 in amino acids: CASRNPTGTNTGELFF. CDR3 DNA: TGCGCCAGCCGAAACCCCACAGGCACGAACACCGGGGAGCTGTTTTTT. Variable domain in full (rest from reference TRBV5-1 and TRBJ2-2): KAGVTQTPRYLIKTRGQQVTLSCSPISGHRSVSWYQQTPGQGLQFLFEYFSETQRNKGNFPGRFSGRQFSNSRSEMNVSTLELGDSALYLCASRNPTGTNTGELFFGEGSRLTVL.